This T cell receptor beta chain stems from a study of T cell changes during pregnancy in multiple sclerosis. V shed 0 bases and J shed 3 bases, with 12 bases lying between them. The CDR3 runs to 14 residues. Germline V gives CDR1 SQVTM, CDR2 ANQGSEA. The data were produced by immunoSEQ multiplex PCR, yet TCRdb's version contains in-frame clones alone and is incomplete. Here the sample spans around 30,000 clones, about 90% being singletons. This clonotype was obtained from a female donor with multiple sclerosis, enrolled in a pregnancy study. Specimen: CD8+ T cells from peripheral blood mononuclear cells, collected in the third trimester of pregnancy. The chain combines TRBV29-1 with TRBJ2-7; TRBD1 might be the D (6 bases). CDR3 residues: CSVEDRDTGYEQYF. Written as DNA, the CDR3 is TGCAGCGTTGAAGACCGGGACACCGGCTACGAGCAGTACTTC.